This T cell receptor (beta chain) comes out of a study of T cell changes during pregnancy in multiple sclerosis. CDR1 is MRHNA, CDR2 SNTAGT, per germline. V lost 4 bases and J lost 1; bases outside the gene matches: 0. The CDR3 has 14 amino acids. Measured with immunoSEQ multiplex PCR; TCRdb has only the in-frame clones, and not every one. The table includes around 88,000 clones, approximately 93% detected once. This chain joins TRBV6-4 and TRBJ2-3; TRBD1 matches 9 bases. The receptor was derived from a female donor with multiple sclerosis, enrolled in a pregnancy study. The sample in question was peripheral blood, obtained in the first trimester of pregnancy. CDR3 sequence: CASSGTGGTDTQYF. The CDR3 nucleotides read TGTGCCAGCAGTGGGACAGGGGGCACAGATACGCAGTATTTT.